The clone carrying this T cell receptor beta chain was seen ten or more times. Germline CDR1 reads MDHEN; CDR2 reads SYDVKM. There are 14 residues in the CDR3. With 4 bases removed from V and 1 base from J, the gap between germline ends came to 10 bases. The cDNA was generated through 5'RACE incorporating 10-nucleotide random UMIs. Via MiXCR, TCRdb re-called the 5' RACE reads, giving one row per CDR3 protein. The table shows about 55,000 distinct CDR3 sequences, with less than 4.5% occurring only once. The data are from a study of neurological immune-mediated disorders. This receptor was identified in a man younger than 45 with multiple sclerosis. Sequenced material: PBMCs. The V call is TRBV28, the J call TRBJ2-5; D is possibly TRBD2 (6 bases). The CDR3 spells CASSSGGPQETQYF. CDR3 sequence (DNA): TGTGCCAGCAGTTCCGGAGGGCCCCAAGAGACCCAGTACTTC.